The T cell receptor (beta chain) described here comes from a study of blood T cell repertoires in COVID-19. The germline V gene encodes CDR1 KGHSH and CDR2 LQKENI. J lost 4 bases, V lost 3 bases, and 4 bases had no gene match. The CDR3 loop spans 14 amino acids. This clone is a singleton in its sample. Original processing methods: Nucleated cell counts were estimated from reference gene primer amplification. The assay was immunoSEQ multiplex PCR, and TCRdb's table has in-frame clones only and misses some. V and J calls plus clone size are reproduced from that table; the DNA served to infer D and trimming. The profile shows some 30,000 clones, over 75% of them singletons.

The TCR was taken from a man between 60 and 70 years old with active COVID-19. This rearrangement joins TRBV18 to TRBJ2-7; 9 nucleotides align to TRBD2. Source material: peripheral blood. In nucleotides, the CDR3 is TGTGCCAGCTCACCGGTGGCGGGAGGGTACGAGCAGTACTTC. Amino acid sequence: CASSPVAGGYEQYF.